These T cell receptor beta chains were read from a single sample in a study of cytotoxic CD8 clonotypes in ibrutinib-treated CLL. Profiling relied on immunoSEQ multiplex PCR, and the TCRdb table lists in-frame clones only, not all of them. This sample has some 85,000 clones, with over 60% found just once. The sample in question was PBMCs, obtained after 24 months of ibrutinib treatment. The receptors here all came from a human donor with chronic lymphocytic leukemia. The CDR3 runs from the conserved cysteine through the conserved F or W. The order of the fields is J gene, clone size, V gene, D gene, CDR3 protein, CDR3 DNA. The D gene is left open where the match is weak. Rows may omit the clone size; those that give it use once, few, many or a size class.

TRBJ1-1,NA,TRBV4-1,NA,CASSPRGAATEAFF,TGCGCCAGCAGCCCCCGCGGGGCGGCCACTGAAGCTTTCTTT
TRBJ2-1,NA,TRBV28,NA,CASRLQGSNEQFF,TGTGCCAGCAGATTACAGGGAAGCAATGAGCAGTTCTTC
TRBJ2-7,NA,TRBV19,NA,CASSRKGEGAYEQYF,TGTGCCAGTAGTAGGAAGGGGGAAGGGGCCTACGAGCAGTACTTC
TRBJ2-2,NA,TRBV5-4,TRBD1,CASSRGQGAGELFF,TGTGCCAGCAGCAGGGGACAGGGTGCCGGGGAGCTGTTTTTT
TRBJ1-2,NA,TRBV11-2,NA,CASSLSGQGGYTF,TGTGCCAGCAGCTTGTCAGGTCAGGGCGGCTACACCTTC
TRBJ2-7,few,TRBV6-6,TRBD2,CASREGLAGGFYEQYF,TGTGCCAGCAGAGAGGGACTAGCGGGAGGGTTTTACGAGCAGTACTTC
TRBJ2-3,NA,TRBV4-1,TRBD1,CASSLLETGPVTDTQYF,TGCGCCAGCAGCCTCCTAGAGACAGGGCCGGTCACAGATACGCAGTATTTT
TRBJ2-7,NA,TRBV10-2,NA,CASSGAGATYEQYF,TGCGCCAGCAGCGGCGCAGGGGCAACCTACGAGCAGTACTTC
TRBJ1-3,few,TRBV2,NA,CASSEGRLRGNTIYF,TGTGCCAGCAGTGAAGGCAGGTTAAGGGGAAACACCATATATTTT
TRBJ1-2,NA,TRBV7-6,NA,CASRDDHGYTF,TGTGCCAGCAGAGATGACCATGGCTACACCTTC
TRBJ2-3,NA,TRBV6-1,TRBD2,CASSLGTSLGTQYF,TGTGCCAGCAGCCTCGGGACTAGCCTTGGTACGCAGTATTTT
TRBJ2-2,NA,TRBV6-1,TRBD2,CASRLAANTGELFF,TGTGCCAGCCGACTAGCTGCGAACACCGGGGAGCTGTTTTTT
TRBJ1-1,NA,TRBV5-8,NA,CASSFTANEAFF,TGTGCCAGCAGCTTTACAGCCAACGAAGCTTTCTTT
TRBJ2-3,few,TRBV9,NA,CASSVFGADTQYF,TGTGCCAGCAGCGTCTTTGGCGCGGATACGCAGTATTTT
TRBJ2-5,NA,TRBV5-4,NA,CASSLTGPETQYF,TGTGCCAGCAGCTTGACAGGGCCAGAGACCCAGTACTTC
TRBJ2-3,NA,TRBV5-1,NA,CASSRTEYTQYF,TGCGCCAGCAGCAGAACCGAATATACGCAGTATTTT
TRBJ1-2,NA,TRBV19,NA,CASSPRPGGYTF,TGTGCCAGTAGTCCACGACCCGGCGGCTACACCTTC
TRBJ1-1,many,TRBV7-2,NA,CASSLLEDTLNTEAFF,TGTGCCAGCAGCTTATTGGAGGACACCTTGAACACTGAAGCTTTCTTT
TRBJ1-3,NA,TRBV5-1,TRBD1,CASSFGTGGGNTIYF,TGCGCCAGCAGCTTTGGGACAGGAGGAGGAAACACCATATATTTT
TRBJ2-7,once,TRBV25-1,NA,CASSHYEQYF,TGTGCCAGCAGCCACTACGAGCAGTACTTC
TRBJ1-2,NA,TRBV4-2,NA,CASSQTPEVANYGYTF,TGTGCCAGCAGCCAAACGCCGGAGGTCGCTAACTATGGCTACACCTTC
TRBJ2-3,NA,TRBV18,NA,CASSPTGSTDTQYF,TGTGCCAGCTCACCAACAGGAAGCACAGATACGCAGTATTTT
TRBJ2-1,once,TRBV28,NA,CASSFEMQYNEQFF,TGTGCCAGCAGTTTTGAGATGCAATACAATGAGCAGTTCTTC
TRBJ2-1,NA,TRBV19,NA,CASSIMAGFGNEQFF,TGTGCCAGTAGTATAATGGCAGGGTTTGGCAATGAGCAGTTCTTC
TRBJ2-7,NA,TRBV15,NA,CATSRDVSYEQYF,TGTGCCACCAGCAGAGATGTAAGTTACGAGCAGTACTTC
TRBJ1-1,NA,TRBV5-4,TRBD1,CASSETGTGVLLNTEAFF,TGTGCCAGCAGCGAAACCGGGACAGGTGTGCTTTTAAACACTGAAGCTTTCTTT
TRBJ1-3,few,TRBV7-9,NA,CASSVRDPRPGNTIYF,TGTGCCAGCAGCGTCCGGGACCCCCGTCCTGGAAACACCATATATTTT
TRBJ1-6,few,TRBV2,NA,CASSELAQGPPLHF,TGTGCCAGCAGTGAATTAGCGCAGGGGCCACCCCTCCACTTT
TRBJ2-7,NA,TRBV6-6,NA,CASSPPTGPSYEQYF,TGTGCCAGCAGTCCCCCGACAGGCCCATCCTACGAGCAGTACTTC
TRBJ2-7,NA,TRBV7-6,NA,CASSPSSRVDEQYF,TGTGCCAGCAGCCCCTCCAGCAGGGTCGACGAGCAGTACTTC
TRBJ2-7,NA,TRBV5-1,TRBD1,CASAFTTGNYEQYF,TGCGCCAGTGCCTTTACGACAGGGAACTACGAGCAGTACTTC
TRBJ1-1,NA,TRBV18,NA,CASSPTRDTEAFF,TGTGCCAGCTCACCGACGAGGGACACTGAAGCTTTCTTT
TRBJ2-1,NA,TRBV5-1,TRBD1,CASSAGDRVNEQFF,TGCGCCAGCAGCGCCGGGGACAGGGTCAATGAGCAGTTCTTC
TRBJ1-1,NA,TRBV11-2,NA,CASSLLAGKIGTEAFF,TGTGCCAGCAGCCTCTTGGCAGGGAAGATAGGGACTGAAGCTTTCTTT
TRBJ2-1,NA,TRBV28,TRBD2,CASSFRGLAGVYEQFF,TGTGCCAGCAGTTTCCGAGGACTAGCGGGAGTTTATGAGCAGTTCTTC
TRBJ2-7,NA,TRBV7-9,TRBD2,CASSASGTRDRRGF,TGTGCCAGCAGCGCATCCGGGACTAGAGACCGACGGGGCTTC
TRBJ2-5,few,TRBV5-1,NA,CASSWRTGRDYQETQYF,TGCGCCAGCAGCTGGAGGACGGGACGAGACTACCAAGAGACCCAGTACTTC
TRBJ2-5,NA,TRBV19,NA,CASSMRSSRVYF,TGTGCCAGTAGTATGAGGTCTAGTAGGGTGTACTTC
TRBJ2-3,NA,TRBV27,NA,CASSFLADSYTDTQYF,TGTGCCAGCAGTTTCCTGGCCGATTCTTACACAGATACGCAGTATTTT
TRBJ2-7,NA,TRBV28,TRBD1,CASQGAVYEQYF,TGTGCCAGCCAGGGGGCAGTGTACGAGCAGTACTTC
TRBJ2-3,NA,TRBV4-3,NA,CASRGTTPSGDTQYF,TGCGCCAGCAGAGGAACTACACCTTCCGGAGATACGCAGTATTTT
TRBJ2-1,NA,TRBV7-6,TRBD2,CASSFVGSGRGTYNEQFF,TGTGCCAGCAGCTTTGTGGGTAGCGGGAGGGGTACCTACAATGAGCAGTTCTTC
TRBJ2-5,NA,TRBV5-1,TRBD1,CASSRGTGGETQYF,TGCGCCAGCAGCCGCGGGACAGGGGGAGAGACCCAGTACTTC
TRBJ2-5,once,TRBV5-1,NA,CASSSDPGTEETQYF,TGCGCCAGCAGCTCAGACCCCGGGACGGAAGAGACCCAGTACTTC
TRBJ2-5,NA,TRBV12-5,NA,CASGFKETQYF,TGTGCTAGTGGTTTTAAGGAGACCCAGTACTTC
TRBJ2-7,NA,TRBV30,TRBD1,CAWRGQGQAYEQYF,TGTGCCTGGAGAGGACAGGGCCAGGCCTACGAGCAGTACTTC
TRBJ2-1,NA,TRBV5-4,TRBD2,CASSFLAGNSYNEQFF,TGTGCCAGCAGCTTTCTAGCGGGGAACTCCTACAATGAGCAGTTCTTC
TRBJ1-3,NA,TRBV2,NA,CASSQGVVSGNTIYF,TGTGCCAGCAGCCAAGGGGTTGTCTCTGGAAACACCATATATTTT
TRBJ2-2,NA,TRBV27,NA,CASLFRFGDSNTGELFF,TGTGCCAGCCTATTTAGATTTGGGGATTCGAACACCGGGGAGCTGTTTTTT
TRBJ2-1,NA,TRBV19,TRBD2,CASNPGLAGGLGDEQFF,TGTGCCAGTAACCCGGGACTAGCGGGAGGGCTGGGGGATGAGCAGTTCTTC
TRBJ2-1,NA,TRBV4-2,NA,CASSQEWAGNWNEQFF,TGTGCCAGCAGCCAAGAGTGGGCAGGGAATTGGAATGAGCAGTTCTTC
TRBJ2-2,few,TRBV7-2,TRBD2,CASSLYPGGNTGELFF,TGTGCCAGCAGCTTATATCCGGGAGGGAACACCGGGGAGCTGTTTTTT
TRBJ2-7,NA,TRBV7-8,NA,CASSLESAGDLYEQYF,TGTGCCAGCAGCTTAGAATCGGCAGGCGACCTCTACGAGCAGTACTTC
TRBJ2-7,few,TRBV27,NA,CASSLWGRTYEQYF,TGTGCCAGCAGTTTATGGGGCAGGACCTACGAGCAGTACTTC
TRBJ2-7,once,TRBV11-2,NA,CASSLAKALYEQYF,TGTGCCAGCAGCTTAGCGAAGGCCCTCTACGAGCAGTACTTC
TRBJ1-2,NA,TRBV28,TRBD1,CASSFSSGGGYGYTF,TGTGCCAGCAGTTTTTCCTCAGGGGGCGGCTATGGCTACACCTTC
TRBJ1-1,NA,TRBV18,NA,CASSRGKPNMNTEAFF,TGTGCCAGCTCAAGGGGGAAGCCTAACATGAACACTGAAGCTTTCTTT
TRBJ2-1,NA,TRBV5-8,NA,CASSLAGAGISYNEQFF,TGTGCCAGCAGCTTGGCAGGGGCGGGAATCTCCTACAATGAGCAGTTCTTC